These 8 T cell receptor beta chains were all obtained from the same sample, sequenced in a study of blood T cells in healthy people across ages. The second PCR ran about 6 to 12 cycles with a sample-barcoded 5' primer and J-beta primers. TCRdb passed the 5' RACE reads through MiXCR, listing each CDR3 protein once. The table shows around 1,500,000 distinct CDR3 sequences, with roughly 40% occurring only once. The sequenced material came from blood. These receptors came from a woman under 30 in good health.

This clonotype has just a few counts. In DNA, the CDR3 is TGTGCCAGCAGCCCTGAAAGATGGACAGATACGCAGTATTTT. Its translation is CASSPERWTDTQYF. This chain uses TRBV11-2 with TRBJ2-3; no firm D call. The CDR3 loop spans 14 amino acids. Germline loops: CDR1 SGHAT, CDR2 FQNNGV. V lost 5 bases, J lost 3 bases, and 12 bases lay in between.

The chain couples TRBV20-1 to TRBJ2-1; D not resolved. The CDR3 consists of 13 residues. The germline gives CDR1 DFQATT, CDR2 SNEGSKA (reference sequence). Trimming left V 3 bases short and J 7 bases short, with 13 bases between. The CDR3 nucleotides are TGCAGTGCTAGGGCTAATTCATTGAATGAGCAGTTCTTC. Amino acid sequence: CSARANSLNEQFF.

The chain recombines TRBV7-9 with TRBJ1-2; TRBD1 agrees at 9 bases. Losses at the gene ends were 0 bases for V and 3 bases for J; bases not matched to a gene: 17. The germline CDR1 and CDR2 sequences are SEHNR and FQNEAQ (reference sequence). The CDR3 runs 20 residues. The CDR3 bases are TGTGCCAGCAGCTTAGCCGGAGAGAAGGACAGGGGATCTCTTGACTATGGCTACACCTTC. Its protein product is CASSLAGEKDRGSLDYGYTF.

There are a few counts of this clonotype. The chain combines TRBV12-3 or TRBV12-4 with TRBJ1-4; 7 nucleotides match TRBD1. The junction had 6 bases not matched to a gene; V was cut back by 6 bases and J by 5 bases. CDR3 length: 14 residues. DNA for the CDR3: TGTGCCAGCAGGACCACAGGGGTGAATGAAAAACTGTTTTTT. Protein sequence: CASRTTGVNEKLFF.

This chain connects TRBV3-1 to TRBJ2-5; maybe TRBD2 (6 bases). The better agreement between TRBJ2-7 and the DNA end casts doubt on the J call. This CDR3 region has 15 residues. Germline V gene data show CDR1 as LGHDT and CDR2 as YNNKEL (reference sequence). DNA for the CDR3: TGTGCCAGCAGCCCCCGGGACTCCAAAAAGTACGAGCAGTACTTC. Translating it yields CASSPRDSKKYEQYF.

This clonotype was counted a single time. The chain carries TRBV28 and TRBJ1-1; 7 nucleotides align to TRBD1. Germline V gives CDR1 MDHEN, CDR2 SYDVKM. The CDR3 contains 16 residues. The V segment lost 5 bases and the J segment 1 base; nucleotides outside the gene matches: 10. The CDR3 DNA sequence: TGTGCCAGCAGTCCTCTACAGGGGTCAAAGAACACTGAAGCTTTCTTT. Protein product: CASSPLQGSKNTEAFF.

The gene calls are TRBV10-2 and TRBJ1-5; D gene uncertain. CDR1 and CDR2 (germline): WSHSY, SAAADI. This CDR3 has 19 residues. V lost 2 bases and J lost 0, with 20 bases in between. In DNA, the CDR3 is TGCGCCAGCAGTGAGACACACTCAGTAGAGATGTATAGCAATCAGCCCCAGCATTTT. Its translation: CASSETHSVEMYSNQPQHF.

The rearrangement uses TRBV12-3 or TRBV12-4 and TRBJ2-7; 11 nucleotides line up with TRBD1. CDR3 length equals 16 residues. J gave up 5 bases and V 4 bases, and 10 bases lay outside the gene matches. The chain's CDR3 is CASSWQRDRGGHEQYF. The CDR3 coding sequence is TGTGCCAGCAGTTGGCAAAGGGACAGGGGGGGCCACGAGCAGTACTTC.